The clone carrying this T cell receptor (beta chain) occurred a few times. TCRdb independently ran MiXCR on the RT-PCR reads; one entry per CDR3 protein. The repertoire holds approximately 720,000 distinct CDR3 sequences, with 14% as singletons. The CDR3 covers 14 residues. Trimming removed 4 bases at V and 8 bases at J, with 15 bases between. Germline V gene sequence: CDR1 SGHRS, CDR2 YFSETQ. This chain links TRBV5-1 with TRBJ1-4; tentatively, D is TRBD1 (6 bases). This clonotype originated in a female donor in good health, serving as a healthy control. Sequencing was carried out using memory CD4+ T cells from blood. CDR3 in DNA: TGCGCCAGCAGCCTACAGGGTGGGTTGGAAAAACTGTTTTTT. It yields the protein CASSLQGGLEKLFF.